The sequence of this TCR beta chain was determined in a study of T cells in Graves' hyperthyroidism and ophthalmopathy (dated by TCRdb to between 2018 and 2021). Regarding the research as a whole: Peripheral blood was sampled at the time of initial diagnosis, prior to any treatment. A discovery cohort of about a hundred patients, 43 with Graves' ophthalmopathy and over 55 with stable Graves' hyperthyroidism, was used to find distinguishing TCR V-J signatures. Whether ophthalmopathy could be predicted prospectively was tested in an independent validation cohort made up of approximately 19 hyperthyroidism patients plus 17 patients who later progressed to ophthalmopathy. The approximately 100 discovery patients were randomly split 7:3 into training and test sets. In roughly six Graves' hyperthyroidism patients, the study also compared T-cell repertoires from thyroid tissue with T-cell repertoires from blood. After sampling, hyperthyroidism patients received methimazole starting at 30 mg daily, and ophthalmopathy patients received high-dose intravenous methylprednisolone. According to the paper, TCR Vbeta CDR3 sequencing was carried out on 135 peripheral blood samples, which came from under 50 ophthalmopathy, roughly 75 hyperthyroidism and roughly 17 progressor patients. Broad study findings and their caveats: A model built on a 13 V-J signature distinguished ophthalmopathy from stable hyperthyroidism, reaching 87.88% sensitivity and around 82% specificity in cross-validation and 80%/75% in testing. Blood samples also contained most of the expanded thyroid clonotypes (frequency above 0.001), which suggests that blood repertoires may reflect thyroid immune responses. No statistical method was used to set the sample size in advance, and investigators knew the group allocation. In validation, the model predicted progression to ophthalmopathy with approximately 70% sensitivity and less than 80% specificity, a median of approximately 6.5 months before onset.

A patient counted as having stable Graves' hyperthyroidism if no progression to ophthalmopathy occurred over 18 months of follow-up. Hyperthyroidism patients were newly diagnosed, with disease duration under 2 months, and aged 18 to 65 years. Patients with uncontrolled infections, other autoimmune diseases, pregnancy or lactation were excluded. Diagnoses were established on the basis of clinical symptoms, serum thyroxine and TRAb, thyroid ultrasound, and orbital computed tomography. PBMCs were isolated from about 9 ml of fresh peripheral blood by Ficoll-Paque density gradient centrifugation. Total RNA was extracted using Trizol reagent, and RNA quality was assessed on an Agilent 2100 Bioanalyzer. Taken from cysteine to phenylalanine, the CDR3 has 13 residues. Kept here is only the CDR3 DNA, which spans 39 bases and is read in frame from base 1. V lost 5 bases and J lost 5 bases; the stretch between them is 12 bases long. CDR1 is given as MGHDK and CDR2 as SYGVNS, both from the germline V gene.

In the case of this clonotype: It has no known antigen specificity. Nothing much larger sits one base from this clone, and base qualities are not available.

Amplification of TCR beta CDR3 regions was carried out from RNA transcripts. The first round of RT-PCR for the TCR CDR3 was performed with the HTBI primer set and the Qiagen OneStep RT-PCR kit. Libraries were constructed in a second round of multiplex PCR, after which size selection and purification were carried out. Libraries were sequenced paired-end with 100 bp reads on an Illumina HiSeq2000. Per the source publication's procedure: SOAPnuke was used to process the raw data, throwing out any read that contained adapters or uncalled bases, had a mean Phred below 15, or lacked an exact constant-primer or identifier match. COPE v1.2.5 was used to merge the high-quality paired reads, and each unique nucleotide sequence was defined as a clonotype. Clonotypes were aligned to IMGT TRBV, TRBD and TRBJ reference segments using MiTCR v1.1. The analysis was restricted to V-J combinations with a frequency above 0.0001, which together covered 98% to 99.2% of the repertoires. The TCS score was defined as F50 (clonal expansion) divided by E x V (chaos), with BLOSUM62-based TCRdist calculated between CDR3 peptides within each V-J. Welch's t-statistics and random forest reduced around 520 V-J features to roughly 13, which were used in a naive Bayes classifier (R e1071). The public sequencing data were trimmed at Q25 with fastp and processed into clonotypes with MiXCR by TCRdb, which kept only in-frame beta chains. Duplicate CDR3 protein sequences are folded into a single record with the most common DNA and genes. None of the V and J calls come from the authors' own analysis; TCRdb made them. The sample table lists some 200,000 distinct CDR3 sequences, about 17% of them with a count of one. Of the sample, approximately 56% falls within the top ten clones.

The specimen sequenced was blood. The receptor chain draws on TRBV25-1 and TRBJ1-1; the D gene remains uncertain. The receptor's source is a woman aged 50 to 65 with Graves' hyperthyroidism. The nucleotide sequence is given as TGTGCCAGCAGTTCCCCCGGGCGGACTGAAGCTTTCTTT. Translated, this is CASSSPGRTEAFF.